The clone carrying this TCR beta chain was seen only a few times. Its specificity is not known. A second PCR, run for roughly 7 to 11 cycles, used a sample-barcoded 5' primer plus a J-beta primer mix. A single record per CDR3 protein comes from TCRdb applying MiXCR to the 5' RACE reads. The sample lists around 900,000 distinct CDR3 sequences; just over 50% were seen once. The record originates from a study of blood T cells in healthy people across ages. General study findings and limits: Estimated diversity that came from one million T cells was considered an underestimate.

The sample comprised blood. The source of this sequence is a woman aged 55-69 years in good health.

In DNA form, the CDR3 reads TGTGCCAGCAGCTTAACTCTAGCGAACACCGGGGAGCTGTTTTTT. Encoded protein: CASSLTLANTGELFF. The rearrangement uses TRBV11-2 and TRBJ2-2; D unresolved. Germline loops: CDR1 SGHAT, CDR2 FQNNGV. Between the trimmed V and J ends, which lost 2 bases and 0 bases, there was a span of 7 bases. The CDR3 is made up of 15 amino acids.